What follows are 8 T cell receptor beta chains derived from one specimen sequenced in a study of T cell responses to AZD1222 COVID-19 vaccine. The protocol was immunoSEQ multiplex PCR, while the TCRdb copy is restricted to in-frame clones and leaves out a portion. The table shows over 95,000 clones, with roughly 90% occurring only once. The source was peripheral blood, collected 28 days after the second AZD1222 dose. The source of these receptors is an adult who received the AZD1222 COVID-19 vaccine.

The gene calls are TRBV9 and TRBJ1-2, with a weak D call TRBD1 (6 bases). CDR1 and CDR2 (germline): SGDLS, YYNGEE. The V end was cut by 1 base, the J end by 0 bases, with 10 bases between. This CDR3 has 15 amino acids. The CDR3 here is CASSVLRGSNYGYTF. DNA of the CDR3: TGTGCCAGCAGCGTACTCAGGGGCTCTAACTATGGCTACACCTTC. Looking up the rest from reference TRBV9 and TRBJ1-2 gives the full variable domain: DSGVTQTPKHLITATGQRVTLRCSPRSGDLSVYWYQQSLDQGLQFLIQYYNGEERAKGNILERFSAQQFPDLHSELNLSSLELGDSALYFCASSVLRGSNYGYTFGSGTRLTVV.

V is TRBV7-9 and J is TRBJ1-1; unclear D gene. V lost 3 bases to trimming and J lost 0 bases, with 11 bases between them. The CDR3 has 15 residues. The germline V gene has CDR1 SEHNR and CDR2 FQNEAQ (reference sequence). The CDR3 DNA sequence: TGTGCCAGCAGCTTTCCCCTAGATATGAACACTGAAGCTTTCTTT. It encodes CASSFPLDMNTEAFF.

This clone has just one count. The chain carries TRBV10-1 and TRBJ1-2; no reliable D call. This CDR3 region has 14 residues. The V end was cut by 0 bases, the J end by 4 bases, with 9 bases between. The germline CDR1 and CDR2 sequences are WNHNN and SYGVQD (reference sequence). The CDR3 region is CASSESGQIYGYTF. The CDR3 DNA follows: TGCGCCAGCAGTGAGTCCGGTCAGATCTATGGCTACACCTTC.

In nucleotides, the CDR3 is TGCGCCAGCAGCTTGGGAGGGGGCAGGGGGAACACTGAAGCTTTCTTT. Residues: CASSLGGGRGNTEAFF. This chain links TRBV5-1 with TRBJ1-1; the match to TRBD1 covers 7 bases. Unmatched junction bases numbered 6, after V lost 0 bases and J lost 1 base. Germline V gene sequence: CDR1 SGHRS, CDR2 YFSETQ. The CDR3 has 16 residues.

The chain combines TRBV20-1 with TRBJ2-1; 7 bases fit TRBD2. V lost 3 bases and J lost 8; bases outside the gene matches: 10. The CDR3 is made up of 14 amino acids. The germline gives CDR1 DFQATT, CDR2 SNEGSKA (reference sequence). The chain's CDR3 is CSASLAGVPDEQFF. The DNA of the CDR3 is TGCAGTGCTAGTCTTGCGGGAGTTCCTGATGAGCAGTTCTTC.

V and J are TRBV10-1 and TRBJ2-2, with 9 bases matching TRBD2. J was trimmed by 3 bases and V by 5 bases; bases with no gene match: 7. The CDR3 runs to 16 residues. The germline V gene encodes CDR1 WNHNN and CDR2 SYGVQD (reference sequence). The CDR3 DNA is TGCGCCAGCAGTAGGGCGGGAGGGCCGGACACCGGGGAGCTGTTTTTT. Amino acids: CASSRAGGPDTGELFF.

The chain employs TRBV29-1 and TRBJ1-5, with 8 positions matching TRBD1. V gave up 7 bases and J gave up 5 bases; unmatched junction bases: 10. Germline CDR1 SQVTM, CDR2 ANQGSEA. This CDR3 has 14 amino acids. The CDR3 spells CSARGQGADQPQHF. DNA for the CDR3: TGCAGCGCCCGAGGGCAGGGGGCTGATCAGCCCCAGCATTTT.

The genes are TRBV6-5 and TRBJ1-1; the D is unclear. Trimming pared 0 bases from V and 10 bases from J, leaving 9 bases between. The CDR3 loop spans 12 amino acids. CDR1 and CDR2 (germline): MNHEY, SVGAGI. For the CDR3, the DNA is TGTGCCAGCAGTTACTCTCTCCCGACAGCTTTCTTT. This gives the protein CASSYSLPTAFF.